This T cell receptor (beta chain) was identified in a study of control samples from healthy donors and cancer patients. Deletions cut 1 base from V and 2 bases from J, with 5 bases between. This CDR3 is 13 amino acids long. Germline V gene data show CDR1 as LGHDT and CDR2 as YNNKEL (reference sequence). The method was immunoSEQ multiplex PCR; TCRdb's version includes in-frame clones alone and lacks a portion of them. Of roughly 59,000 clones listed, 80% to 95% were seen once; the top ten hold less than 2%. The chain links TRBV3-1 (or the pseudogene TRBV3-2) to TRBJ1-1; D gene unclear. The origin of this receptor is a man in his forties with colorectal cancer. The sequencing input was PBMCs. This chain's CDR3 is CASSQGTNTEAFF. DNA of the CDR3: TGTGCCAGCAGCCAAGGGACTAACACTGAAGCTTTCTTT.